The T cell receptor beta chain described here comes from a study of blood T cell repertoires in COVID-19. Per germline, CDR1 SEHNR and CDR2 FQNEAQ (reference sequence). The CDR3 extends over 15 amino acids. V gave up 7 bases and J gave up 7 bases, with 23 bases separating them. Generated by immunoSEQ multiplex PCR, the TCRdb table keeps only in-frame clones and is missing some. The sample has 90,000 to 120,000 clones, 75% to 90% seen once. V and J are TRBV7-9 and TRBJ2-7; D is perhaps TRBD1 (6 bases). The TCR was taken from a woman of 80 years or more with acute or convalescent COVID-19. Material: peripheral blood. The CDR3 nucleotides read TGTGCCAGCACACTGAGGGACATGCAGATCGGGGAGCAGTACTTC. Translation gives CASTLRDMQIGEQYF.